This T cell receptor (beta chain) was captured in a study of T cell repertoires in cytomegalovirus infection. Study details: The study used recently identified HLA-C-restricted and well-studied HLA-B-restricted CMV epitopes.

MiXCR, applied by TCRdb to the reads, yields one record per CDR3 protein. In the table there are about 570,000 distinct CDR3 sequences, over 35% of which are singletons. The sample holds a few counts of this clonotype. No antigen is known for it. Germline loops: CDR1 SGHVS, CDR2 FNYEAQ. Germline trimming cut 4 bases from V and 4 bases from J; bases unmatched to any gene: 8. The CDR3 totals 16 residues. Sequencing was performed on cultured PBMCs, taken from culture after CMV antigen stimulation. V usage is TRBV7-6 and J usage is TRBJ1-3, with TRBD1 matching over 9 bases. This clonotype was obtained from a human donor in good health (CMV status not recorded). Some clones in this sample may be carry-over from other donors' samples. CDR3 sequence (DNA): TGTGCCAGCAGCTCCCACCCCGGGACAGGGGGAAACACCATATATTTT. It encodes CASSSHPGTGGNTIYF. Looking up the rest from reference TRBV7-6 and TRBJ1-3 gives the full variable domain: GAGVSQSPRYKVTKRGQDVALRCDPISGHVSLYWYRQALGQGPEFLTYFNYEAQQDKSGLPNDRFSAERPEGSISTLTIQRTEQRDSAMYRCASSSHPGTGGNTIYFGEGSWLTVV.